What follows is one T cell receptor (beta chain) and its context. Antigen: not known. A sample-barcoded 5' primer and a J-beta primer mix were used in a second PCR of about 7 to 12 cycles. Researchers report that a template-switch adaptor with 12 random nucleotides tagged each cDNA molecule. The study obtained at least 2.5 million CDR3-containing paired-end reads from every sample. TCRdb recomputed calls from the 5' RACE reads with MiXCR, one row per CDR3 protein. The sample has approximately 600,000 distinct CDR3 sequences; about 53% are singletons. These data belong to a study of blood T cells in healthy people across ages. The germline V and J ends were trimmed by 1 base and 6 bases, with 13 bases remaining between them. CDR3 length equals 15 residues. The V gene's germline CDR1 is SEHNR and CDR2 FQNEAQ (reference sequence). The amount of total RNA extracted per sample was at least 5.5 micrograms.

Study outcomes and limitations: It was the long-lived donors that had more naive CD4+ cells and higher diversity than aged donors.

This TCR was recovered from a man between 60 and 75 years old in good health. V gene TRBV7-9 combines with J gene TRBJ2-4; D might be TRBD2 (5 bases). The specimen was blood. The CDR3 DNA reads as TGTGCCAGCAGCTTAGAGGACTGGCCCAGAAACATTCAGTACTTC. This sequence encodes CASSLEDWPRNIQYF. The entire variable domain, with the rest obtained from reference TRBV7-9 and TRBJ2-4, is as follows: DTGVSQNPRHKITKRGQNVTFRCDPISEHNRLYWYRQTLGQGPEFLTYFQNEAQLEKSRLLSDRFSAERPKGSFSTLEIQRTEQGDSAMYLCASSLEDWPRNIQYFGAGTRLSVL.